This TCR beta chain appears in the sequencing data of a study of blood T cell repertoires in COVID-19. Here immunoSEQ multiplex PCR was the method, and the copy in TCRdb shows in-frame clones only, minus some. The sample gives some 290,000 clones, 85% to 90% of which show up once; less than 4.5% is in the top ten. V lost 3 bases, J lost 8 bases, and 8 bases lay in between. The CDR3 is made up of 13 amino acids. Germline V gene sequence: CDR1 MDHEN, CDR2 SYDVKM. Sequencing was carried out using peripheral blood. The sequence was obtained from a young man with active or convalescent COVID-19. The rearrangement uses TRBV28 and TRBJ1-6; D is uncertain. The CDR3 here is CASSFRGDSPLHF. The CDR3 bases are TGTGCCAGCAGTTTCCGCGGGGATTCACCCCTCCACTTT.